Presented here are 27 T cell receptor beta chains from one specimen sequenced in a study of blood T cell repertoires in COVID-19. Clones were read by immunoSEQ multiplex PCR, and TCRdb kept only the in-frame ones, dropping some. The sample shows approximately 230,000 clones, 80% to 85% of them seen only once. Sample: peripheral blood. The receptors shown here come from a man aged 25-45 years with active or convalescent COVID-19.

V is TRBV15 and J is TRBJ2-7, with D possibly matching TRBD2 (5 bases). The CDR3 has 13 amino acids. The V end lost 0 bases, the J end lost 5 bases, and 8 bases lay between the germline ends. CDR1 and CDR2 (germline): LNHNV, YYDKDF (reference sequence). The CDR3 coding sequence is TGTGCCACCAGCAGAGATGTGGGAGACGAGCAGTACTTC. Encoded protein: CATSRDVGDEQYF. Variable domain in full (rest from reference TRBV15 and TRBJ2-7): DAMVIQNPRYQVTQFGKPVTLSCSQTLNHNVMYWYQQKSSQAPKLLFHYYDKDFNNEADTPDNFQSRRPNTSFCFLDIRSPGLGDTAMYLCATSRDVGDEQYFGPGTRLTVT.

The chain couples TRBV5-1 to TRBJ2-7; 11 nucleotides line up with TRBD1. The CDR3 totals 15 residues. J lost 1 base, V lost 4 bases, and 4 bases had no gene match. Germline V gene data show CDR1 as SGHRS and CDR2 as YFSETQ. In nucleotides, the CDR3 is TGCGCCAGCAGCAACCGGGACAGGGGGTCCTACGAGCAGTACTTC. Its protein is CASSNRDRGSYEQYF.

This clone was detected once. The chain combines TRBV28 with TRBJ1-2, with 7 bases lining up with TRBD1. The CDR3 has 15 amino acids. CDR1 MDHEN and CDR2 SYDVKM come from the germline V gene. V gave up 5 bases and J gave up 4 bases; unmatched junction bases: 10. The CDR3 DNA reads TGTGCCAGCAGTCCCGGGACAGACCGGGTCTATGGCTACACCTTC. Protein product: CASSPGTDRVYGYTF.

The V call is TRBV30, the J call TRBJ2-5; TRBD2 is a possible D gene (6 bases). This CDR3 region has 13 residues. V was shortened by 0 bases and J by 7 bases, with 12 bases between the two germline ends. CDR1 GTSNPN and CDR2 SVGIG come from the germline V gene (reference sequence). The CDR3, as DNA: TGTGCCTGGAGTGTGCGCGGGGTAGGGACCCAGTACTTC. Protein sequence: CAWSVRGVGTQYF.

This clone was counted a single time. The chain has TRBV5-6 and TRBJ2-3; 11 nucleotides align to TRBD2. This CDR3 has 16 amino acids. Germline CDR1 and CDR2: SGHDT and YYEEEE. V gave up 2 bases and J gave up 1 base; unmatched junction bases: 3. The CDR3 coding sequence is TGTGCCAGCAGCTTCCCACTAGCGGGGGGCACAGATACGCAGTATTTT. It is translated as CASSFPLAGGTDTQYF.

This chain joins TRBV28 and TRBJ2-1, with D perhaps matching TRBD1 (6 bases). Trimming took off 8 bases at V and 5 bases at J, with 13 bases between the two ends. This CDR3 is 13 amino acids long. Germline CDR1 is MDHEN and CDR2 is SYDVKM. The DNA of the CDR3 is TGTGCCAGCGGACCCCCAGGGGACAATGAGCAGTTCTTC. It specifies CASGPPGDNEQFF.

The chain combines TRBV10-3 with TRBJ2-7; weak D call: TRBD1 (7 bases). Germline assignment: CDR1 ENHRY and CDR2 SYGVKD. This CDR3 contains 14 residues. The V and J ends lost 3 bases and 5 bases respectively, with 14 bases between them. CDR3 sequence (DNA): TGTGCCATCAGTGAACCCAGGGGGGTCAACGAGCAGTACTTC. Its translation is CAISEPRGVNEQYF.

V is TRBV5-1 and J is TRBJ1-4, with 7 positions matching TRBD1. Trimming took 4 bases from V and 6 from J; bases not matched to a gene: 6. The CDR3 spans 14 residues. CDR1 and CDR2 (germline): SGHRS, YFSETQ. This CDR3 reads CASSIRGVDEKLFF. The CDR3 DNA reads TGCGCCAGCAGCATCAGGGGGGTCGATGAAAAACTGTTTTTT.

The chain uses TRBV11-2 and TRBJ1-6; 8 bases are shared with TRBD1. The V gene end was trimmed by 6 bases and the J gene end by 7 bases; junction bases not matched to a gene: 8. The germline gives CDR1 SGHAT, CDR2 FQNNGV. This CDR3 has 15 residues. For the CDR3, the DNA is TGTGCCAGCAGACCGGACAGGGTTGGAAATTCACCCCTCCACTTT. This translates into CASRPDRVGNSPLHF.

The J gene is TRBJ2-3, the V gene TRBV7-2, with 7 bases identical to TRBD2. Germline assignment: CDR1 SGHTA and CDR2 FQGNSA. The CDR3 extends over 16 amino acids. V trimming: 1 base; J trimming: 3 bases; junction bases outside the gene matches: 7. The CDR3 here is CASSLVGRARTDTQYF. In nucleotides, the CDR3 is TGTGCCAGCAGCTTAGTTGGGAGGGCCCGAACAGATACGCAGTATTTT.

The gene calls are TRBV7-2 and TRBJ1-3; 9 nucleotides line up with TRBD1. The CDR3 length is 18 residues. V was clipped by 1 base and J by 3 bases; unmatched bases: 10. Germline V gene lookup returns CDR1 SGHTA and CDR2 FQGNSA. The CDR3 is CASSLVVGDRAVGNTIYF. The CDR3 nucleotides read TGTGCCAGCAGCTTAGTAGTAGGGGACAGGGCTGTTGGAAACACCATATATTTT.

V and J are TRBV6-2 or TRBV6-3 and TRBJ1-2; no definite D call. The CDR3 consists of 14 residues. CDR1 is MNHEY and CDR2 is SVGEGT in the germline V gene. Trimming left V 0 bases short and J 7 bases short, with 12 bases between. The CDR3 here is CASSYSESGFGYTF. The CDR3, as DNA: TGTGCCAGCAGTTACTCCGAGAGTGGTTTTGGCTACACCTTC.

The V call is TRBV11-3, the J call TRBJ2-5; D remains unclear. The CDR3 consists of 15 residues. Trimming took off 1 base at V and 3 bases at J, with 12 bases between the two ends. Germline V gives CDR1 SGHNT, CDR2 YENEEA. CDR3 nucleotide sequence: TGTGCCAGCAGCTTAGGTGGCAGGCTTGAAGAGACCCAGTACTTC. This sequence encodes CASSLGGRLEETQYF.

The chain is built from TRBV5-5 and TRBJ1-3; no reliable D call. CDR3 size: 17 residues. Trimming pared 1 base from V and 4 bases from J, leaving 18 bases between. Germline CDR1 and CDR2: SGHKS and YYEKEE (reference sequence). CDR3: CASSLLSLGKNGNTIYF. DNA for the CDR3: TGTGCCAGCAGCTTGCTTTCACTGGGCAAGAACGGAAACACCATATATTTT.

CDR3: CASSISRDEKLFF. CDR3 nucleotides: TGTGCCAGTAGTATATCTCGGGATGAAAAACTGTTTTTT. J is TRBJ1-4 and V is TRBV19; D gene unclear. The CDR3 totals 13 residues. The germline V gene has CDR1 LNHDA and CDR2 SQIVND (reference sequence). V lost 2 bases and J 6 bases, leaving 7 bases between the germline ends.

The chain recombines TRBV7-2 with TRBJ2-5, with TRBD1 identical over 10 bases. Germline CDR1 reads SGHTA; CDR2 reads FQGNSA. The CDR3 sequence is 15 residues long. The V segment lost 6 bases and the J segment 2 bases; nucleotides outside the gene matches: 6. CDR3 in DNA: TGTGCCAGCAGGCCCGGGACAGGGGCTCAAGAGACCCAGTACTTC. This codes for CASRPGTGAQETQYF.

This CDR3 is CASSLRQLSGNTIYF. CDR3 DNA sequence: TGTGCCAGCAGTTTGCGACAGCTCTCTGGAAACACCATATATTTT. The gene calls are TRBV28 and TRBJ1-3, with D tentatively TRBD1 (5 bases). In germline, CDR1 is MDHEN, CDR2 SYDVKM. V lost 3 bases and J lost 0, with 9 bases in between. The CDR3 totals 15 residues. The full variable domain, rest sourced from reference TRBV28 and TRBJ1-3, is DVKVTQSSRYLVKRTGEKVFLECVQDMDHENMFWYRQDPGLGLRLIYFSYDVKMKEKGDIPEGYSVSREKKERFSLILESASTNQTSMYLCASSLRQLSGNTIYFGEGSWLTVV.

J is TRBJ1-2 and V is TRBV6-5, with no clear D. The CDR3 is made up of 13 amino acids. Germline CDR1 and CDR2: MNHEY and SVGAGI. Trimming pared 0 bases from V and 7 bases from J, leaving 9 bases between. The CDR3 nucleotides read TGTGCCAGCAGTTACTCCCCCTCGGGTGGCTACACCTTC. It yields the protein CASSYSPSGGYTF.

This clone occurred a few times. The chain recombines TRBV5-8 with TRBJ2-1; weak D call: TRBD1 (6 bases). The CDR3 runs to 14 residues. Germline values: CDR1 SGHTS, CDR2 YDEGEE. V lost 5 bases and J lost 4, with 13 bases in between. CDR3 in amino acids: CASRLQGWYNEQFF. The CDR3 DNA is TGTGCCAGCAGGCTGCAGGGGTGGTACAATGAGCAGTTCTTC.

The rearrangement links TRBV6-5 to TRBJ2-7; TRBD1 agrees at 10 bases. J was trimmed by 3 bases and V by 6 bases; bases with no gene match: 5. The CDR3 sequence is 14 residues long. Per germline, CDR1 MNHEY and CDR2 SVGAGI. The CDR3 sequence: CASSPGTGVYEQYF. The DNA for the CDR3 is TGTGCCAGCAGCCCAGGGACAGGGGTCTACGAGCAGTACTTC.

In its sample, this clone was seen once. J is TRBJ2-2 and V is TRBV28, with TRBD2 as a possible D gene (6 bases). CDR3 length: 15 residues. Germline-derived CDR1 and CDR2 are MDHEN and SYDVKM. The V and J ends lost 5 bases and 4 bases respectively, with 14 bases between them. The CDR3 is CASSRNRDFTGELFF. The CDR3 DNA follows: TGTGCCAGCAGTCGAAACCGGGACTTCACCGGGGAGCTGTTTTTT.

J is TRBJ1-5 and V is TRBV27; 7 bases match TRBD1. Germline V gene sequence: CDR1 MNHEY, CDR2 SMNVEV (reference sequence). This CDR3 contains 13 residues. Germline trimming cut 6 bases from V and 6 bases from J; bases unmatched to any gene: 5. CDR3 nucleotides: TGTGCCAGCAGGACAGGGTGGAGTCAGCCCCAGCATTTT. Residues: CASRTGWSQPQHF.

V and J are TRBV9 and TRBJ1-2; D is unresolved. The CDR3 is 14 residues long. Trimming stripped 4 bases from V and 4 bases from J, with 14 bases between. The germline V gene has CDR1 SGDLS and CDR2 YYNGEE. CDR3 region: CASSPDNVLYGYTF. In DNA form, the CDR3 reads TGTGCCAGCAGCCCAGACAACGTACTCTATGGCTACACCTTC. The whole variable domain, remainder taken from reference TRBV9 and TRBJ1-2, is DSGVTQTPKHLITATGQRVTLRCSPRSGDLSVYWYQQSLDQGLQFLIQYYNGEERAKGNILERFSAQQFPDLHSELNLSSLELGDSALYFCASSPDNVLYGYTFGSGTRLTVV.

The chain links TRBV5-4 to TRBJ1-2; 8 bases match TRBD1. The CDR3 has 15 amino acids. Germline V gene sequence: CDR1 SGHNT, CDR2 YYREEE (reference sequence). Trimming took 3 bases from V and 8 from J; bases not matched to a gene: 12. The CDR3 DNA is TGTGCCAGCAGCTCAAAGACAGGGGTCGGAGGCGGCTACACCTTC. Translating it yields CASSSKTGVGGGYTF. The variable domain in full, with the rest retrieved from reference TRBV5-4 and TRBJ1-2, is ETGVTQSPTHLIKTRGQQVTLRCSSQSGHNTVSWYQQALGQGPQFIFQYYREEENGRGNFPPRFSGLQFPNYSSELNVNALELDDSALYLCASSSKTGVGGGYTFGSGTRLTVV.

The chain links TRBV6-2 or TRBV6-3 to TRBJ2-5, with TRBD2 matching over 10 bases. V dropped 2 bases and J dropped 3; count of bases not matched to a gene: 18. Germline V gene sequence: CDR1 MNHEY, CDR2 SVGEGT. CDR3 length equals 20 residues. The CDR3 protein is CASSYRGRLAGAIGEETQYF. In nucleotides, the CDR3 is TGTGCCAGCAGTTACCGGGGGCGCCTAGCGGGGGCCATAGGAGAAGAGACCCAGTACTTC.

The rearrangement uses TRBV19 and TRBJ1-1; TRBD1 is a possible D gene (6 bases). CDR1 and CDR2 (germline): LNHDA, SQIVND (reference sequence). The V end was cut by 2 bases, the J end by 5 bases, with 9 bases between. This CDR3 has 13 amino acids. The DNA of the CDR3 is TGTGCCAGTAGTATAAGGGGGGGGACTGAAGCTTTCTTT. As protein: CASSIRGGTEAFF.

V is TRBV3-1 (or the pseudogene TRBV3-2) and J is TRBJ1-5; D remains unclear. The CDR3 is made up of 12 amino acids. Germline values: CDR1 LGHDT, CDR2 YNNKEL (reference sequence). The germline V and J ends were trimmed by 4 bases and 4 bases, with 5 bases remaining between them. The CDR3 is CASSLLNQPQHF. The CDR3, as DNA: TGTGCCAGCAGCCTTTTAAATCAGCCCCAGCATTTT.